What follows are 17 T cell receptor beta chains derived from one specimen sequenced in a study of response to subunit inactivated influenza vaccine. MiXCR, run by TCRdb on the RT-PCR reads, gives a single entry per CDR3 protein. The sample carries 550,000 to 800,000 distinct CDR3 sequences, 15% to 17% recorded once. This specimen consisted of PBMCs from blood, obtained about 13 days after vaccination. The receptor set was obtained from a man aged 50 to 59 who received an inactivated influenza vaccine.

Regarding this clonotype: A read error may account for a junction end that differs from germline. The chain combines TRBV7-7 with TRBJ2-1; D is perhaps TRBD2 (6 bases). CDR1 and CDR2 (germline): SSHAT, FNYEAQ (reference sequence). This CDR3 has 14 residues. The CDR3 spells CASSLDGTHNEQFF. The DNA for the CDR3 is TGTGCTAGCAGCTTAGATGGGACTCACAATGAGCAGTTCTTC.

The V call is TRBV12-3 or TRBV12-4, the J call TRBJ2-5, with D unresolved. Trimming removed 6 bases at V and 5 bases at J, with 13 bases between. The CDR3 length is 13 residues. CDR3 residues: CASRRTESETQYF. In nucleotides, the CDR3 is TGTGCCAGCAGACGAACAGAGTCCGAGACCCAGTACTTC.

The table lists this clonotype with many counts. CDR3 region: CASSPRRTTSTDTQYF. The CDR3, as DNA: TGTGCCAGCAGCCCAAGGCGTACTACTAGCACAGATACGCAGTATTTT. The chain carries TRBV7-3 and TRBJ2-3; D not resolved. Germline CDR1 SGHTA, CDR2 FQGTGA. The CDR3 has 16 residues. Trimming took off 5 bases at V and 0 bases at J, with 15 bases between the two ends.

This clonotype was detected a few times. The chain employs TRBV5-6 and TRBJ2-7; no reliable D call. V was pared by 0 bases and J by 3 bases, with 16 bases between. The germline V gene encodes CDR1 SGHDT and CDR2 YYEEEE. The CDR3 contains 16 residues. The CDR3 here is CASSLAGTPSDYEQYF. The CDR3 DNA reads as TGTGCCAGCAGCTTGGCTGGTACACCTTCTGACTACGAGCAGTACTTC.

This clonotype turned up a few times. This chain links TRBV7-3 with TRBJ2-2; 9 positions agree with TRBD2. Germline values: CDR1 SGHTA, CDR2 FQGTGA. The CDR3 runs 15 residues. V lost 5 bases and J lost 7; bases outside the gene matches: 8. The CDR3 spells CASSHPNSGSGELFF. In nucleotides, the CDR3 is TGTGCCAGCAGCCACCCTAATAGCGGGAGCGGGGAGCTGTTTTTT.

This clonotype occurred a few times. The chain couples TRBV20-1 to TRBJ1-5; no firm D call. This CDR3 has 14 amino acids. V was trimmed by 0 bases and J by 5 bases, leaving 11 bases between them. Germline CDR1 is DFQATT and CDR2 is SNEGSKA (reference sequence). CDR3 region: CSARDPTVDQPQHF. DNA for the CDR3: TGCAGTGCTAGAGATCCCACAGTGGATCAGCCCCAGCATTTT.

CDR3 sequence reads: CASSQVQPDTQYF. CDR3 sequence (DNA): TGCGCCAGCAGCCAAGTACAGCCAGATACGCAGTATTTT. The V call is TRBV4-1, the J call TRBJ2-3; no reliable D call. The CDR3 spans 13 residues. Trimming pared 1 base from V and 4 bases from J, leaving 6 bases between. In germline, CDR1 is MGHRA, CDR2 YSYEKL.

A few counts support this clonotype. The CDR3 DNA reads as TGTGCCAGCAGCTTAATCCGAACGGACAGGGAACAAGAGACCCAGTACTTC. This sequence encodes CASSLIRTDREQETQYF. The chain recombines TRBV7-9 with TRBJ2-5; 8 positions agree with TRBD1. The V and J ends lost 2 bases and 2 bases, in that order; junction bases with no gene match: 10. Germline CDR1 and CDR2: SEHNR and FQNEAQ (reference sequence). The CDR3 covers 17 residues.

The V call is TRBV5-1, the J call TRBJ2-1, with 12 bases lining up with TRBD2. The CDR3 is 20 amino acids. CDR1 and CDR2 from the germline V gene are SGHRS and YFSETQ. V was clipped by 0 bases and J by 4 bases; unmatched bases: 14. The CDR3 DNA follows: TGCGCCAGCAGCTTGGCCTGGCGGGCTAGCGGGGGGGCCAGATACAATGAGCAGTTCTTC. Its protein product is CASSLAWRASGGARYNEQFF.

This chain joins TRBV7-2 and TRBJ1-3, with D uncertain. The ends were cut back, 5 bases at V and 4 bases at J, with 9 bases in the middle. This CDR3 is built from 13 residues. CDR1 is SGHTA, CDR2 FQGNSA, per germline. The DNA for the CDR3 is TGTGCCAGCAGCGCAGAAACAGGAAACACCATATATTTT. Translation: CASSAETGNTIYF.

The chain links TRBV29-1 to TRBJ1-2; possible D gene TRBD1, 5 bases. The V gene lost 6 bases and the J gene lost 4 bases, with 18 bases spanning the gap. This CDR3 has 14 amino acids. CDR1 SQVTM and CDR2 ANQGSEA come from the germline V gene. The CDR3 sequence: CSVMNHVGGYGYTF. The DNA for the CDR3 is TGCAGCGTCATGAATCATGTGGGGGGCTATGGCTACACCTTC.

The CDR3 DNA reads TGTGCCTGGAGTACGGCAGATACGCAGTATTTT. Amino acids: CAWSTADTQYF. The chain uses TRBV30 and TRBJ2-3; no clear D gene. Trimming removed 2 bases from V and 4 bases from J, with 4 bases in between. The CDR3 has 11 amino acids. Germline-derived CDR1 and CDR2 are GTSNPN and SVGIG (reference sequence).

This clonotype was counted a few times. V gene TRBV29-1 combines with J gene TRBJ2-5, with D possibly being TRBD2 (6 bases). This CDR3 region has 15 residues. Germline V CDR1 and CDR2: SQVTM, ANQGSEA. The V end lost 3 bases, the J end lost 0 bases, and 14 bases lay between the germline ends. The CDR3 DNA reads as TGCAGCGTTGAGACCGGTGGGAGGAACCAAGAGACCCAGTACTTC. This gives the protein CSVETGGRNQETQYF.

V is TRBV19 and J is TRBJ1-5; D ambiguous. V was clipped by 3 bases and J by 0 bases, with 12 bases between them. The CDR3 length is 16 residues. Germline V lookup: CDR1 LNHDA, CDR2 SQIVND (reference sequence). The CDR3 nucleotides read TGTGCCAGTAGTATGATAACGGTCTATAGCAATCAGCCCCAGCATTTT. Protein: CASSMITVYSNQPQHF.

This clonotype was found many times. The genes are TRBV18 and TRBJ2-5, with D unclear. Trimming cost V 5 bases and J 1 base, with 8 bases left between them. The CDR3 is 13 amino acids. Germline V gives CDR1 KGHSH, CDR2 LQKENI. The CDR3 is CASSRSAQETQYF. The DNA for the CDR3 is TGTGCCAGCTCAAGGTCAGCCCAAGAGACCCAGTACTTC.

The J gene is TRBJ2-1, the V gene TRBV20-1, with 13 bases lining up with TRBD2. V dropped 0 bases and J dropped 0; count of bases not matched to a gene: 11. The CDR3 sequence is 20 residues long. In germline, CDR1 is DFQATT, CDR2 SNEGSKA (reference sequence). The CDR3 loop is CSARDLGLAGDPISYNEQFF. The DNA of the CDR3 is TGCAGTGCTAGAGATCTCGGACTAGCGGGAGATCCGATCTCCTACAATGAGCAGTTCTTC.

This clonotype came up a few times. The chain uses TRBV4-3 and TRBJ2-7; D gene uncertain. Trimming pared 1 base from V and 0 bases from J, leaving 7 bases between. The CDR3 covers 14 residues. Per the germline V gene, CDR1 is LGHNA and CDR2 is YSLEER. The CDR3 DNA reads as TGCGCCAGCAGCCAAGTAGCCCGCTCCTACGAGCAGTACTTC. This gives the protein CASSQVARSYEQYF.